A selection of T cell receptor beta chains follows, all from one sample in a study of T cell responses to AZD1222 COVID-19 vaccine. TCRdb's copy holds only in-frame clones and misses some; the assay was immunoSEQ multiplex PCR. Of under 150,000 clones in the sample, about 93% are singletons; the top ten hold approximately 0.85%. The sequencing here drew on peripheral blood, taken on day 0 of AZD1222 vaccination. These TCRs come from an adult in good health. Both conserved end residues are part of each CDR3. D genes are given only for firm matches. Rows give clone size only sometimes, using once, few, many, or a class for an expanded clone.

cdr3_length | d_call | clone_size | j_call | v_call | cdr3_aa | cdr3_nt
15 | . | . | TRBJ1-5 | TRBV27 | CASSSGGGGNQPQHF | TGTGCCAGCAGTTCTGGAGGAGGGGGCAATCAGCCCCAGCATTTT
15 | TRBD1 | . | TRBJ2-1 | TRBV2 | CASSLWPGGEAEQFF | TGTGCCAGCAGTTTGTGGCCAGGGGGCGAGGCTGAGCAGTTCTTC
14 | . | . | TRBJ2-3 | TRBV19 | CASSIQTGTDTQYF | TGTGCCAGTAGTATCCAGACAGGCACAGATACGCAGTATTTT
15 | TRBD1 | . | TRBJ1-1 | TRBV25-1 | CASSEPGQGDTEAFF | TGTGCCAGCAGTGAGCCGGGACAGGGAGACACTGAAGCTTTCTTT
15 | . | . | TRBJ1-2 | TRBV5-1 | CASSSGHPNGYGYTF | TGCGCCAGCAGCTCGGGACACCCTAACGGCTATGGCTACACCTTC
13 | . | . | TRBJ1-2 | TRBV12-3/TRBV12-4 | CASSLWQNYGYTF | TGTGCCAGCAGTTTATGGCAGAACTATGGCTACACCTTC
19 | . | . | TRBJ1-1 | TRBV2 | CASSDPNRAGRELSTEAFF | TGTGCCAGCAGTGACCCAAACAGGGCAGGGAGGGAACTGAGCACTGAAGCTTTCTTT
15 | . | few | TRBJ2-2 | TRBV5-1 | CASSQNRENTGELFF | TGCGCCAGCAGTCAAAACAGGGAAAACACCGGGGAGCTGTTTTTT
18 | TRBD1 | . | TRBJ2-5 | TRBV3-1/TRBV3-2 | CASSQDRLQGVPQETQYF | TGTGCCAGCAGCCAAGATCGGCTGCAGGGGGTCCCCCAAGAGACCCAGTACTTC
16 | . | . | TRBJ1-1 | TRBV5-1 | CASSSDPGGAVSYAFF | TGCGCCAGCAGCTCAGATCCCGGAGGGGCTGTTAGTTATGCTTTCTTT